These 9 T cell receptor beta chains came from one sample sequenced in a study of Graves' ophthalmopathy and Graves' hyperthyroidism. Researchers took RNA transcripts and amplified TCR beta CDR3 regions from them. The library came from an HTBI-primed first-round RT-PCR and a second-round multiplex PCR. TCRdb processed the multiplex PCR reads anew with MiXCR; each CDR3 protein has one entry. This sample has over a million distinct CDR3 sequences, with 35% to 40% found just once. Sequenced sample: peripheral blood or thyroid tissue (not recorded which). The receptors originated from an adult man with Graves' hyperthyroidism.

The chain links TRBV19 to TRBJ1-2; D unresolved. This CDR3 has 13 residues. The V end lost 5 bases, the J end lost 3 bases, and 10 bases lay between the germline ends. In germline, CDR1 is LNHDA, CDR2 SQIVND (reference sequence). The CDR3 DNA sequence: TGTGCCAGTAGTTGGTGGGCTGACTATGGCTACACCTTC. Translating it yields CASSWWADYGYTF.

This rearrangement joins TRBV12-3 or TRBV12-4 to TRBJ1-1; D not resolved. The CDR3 is 14 amino acids. Trimming left V 7 bases short and J 5 bases short, with 17 bases between. In DNA, the CDR3 is TGTGCCAGCACCGTATCGGGGTACGAGACTGAAGCTTTCTTT. It translates to CASTVSGYETEAFF.

J is TRBJ2-7 and V is TRBV10-3; no firm D call. The CDR3 spans 14 residues. The germline V gene has CDR1 ENHRY and CDR2 SYGVKD. V gave up 3 bases and J gave up 3 bases, with 12 bases separating them. Here the CDR3 DNA reads TGTGCCATCAGTGATGAAGTCCGCCTCTACGAGCAGTACTTC. Translation gives CAISDEVRLYEQYF.

V is TRBV24-1 and J is TRBJ1-1, with unresolved D. V shed 3 bases and J shed 6 bases, with 4 bases lying between them. Germline V gives CDR1 KGHDR, CDR2 SFDVKD. This CDR3 is built from 11 residues. In nucleotides, the CDR3 is TGTGCCACCAGTGATGTTTCTGAAGCTTTCTTT. Protein product: CATSDVSEAFF.

The J gene is TRBJ1-2, the V gene TRBV6-5; D uncertain. Germline V gene data show CDR1 as MNHEY and CDR2 as SVGAGI. This CDR3 has 11 residues. The V and J ends lost 7 bases and 4 bases respectively, with 7 bases between them. This chain's CDR3 is CASKHGYGYTF. For the CDR3, the DNA is TGTGCCAGCAAACACGGCTATGGCTACACCTTC.

This clonotype came up many times. The chain uses TRBV4-3 and TRBJ1-2; D unresolved. V was pared by 0 bases and J by 6 bases, with 2 bases between. From germline, CDR1 is LGHNA and CDR2 YSLEER. CDR3 length: 11 residues. The CDR3 spells CASSQDNGYTF. In DNA form, the CDR3 reads TGCGCCAGCAGCCAAGATAATGGCTACACCTTC.

The sample holds many counts of this clonotype. The gene calls are TRBV7-9 and TRBJ1-1; TRBD1 might be the D (5 bases). Per germline, CDR1 SEHNR and CDR2 FQNEAQ (reference sequence). This CDR3 has 14 amino acids. V was clipped by 4 bases and J by 1 base, with 10 bases between them. The CDR3 DNA reads as TGTGCCAGCAGCTGGGGACGAGAGAACACTGAAGCTTTCTTT. Protein sequence: CASSWGRENTEAFF.

This rearrangement joins TRBV7-9 to TRBJ2-3; 7 bases agree with TRBD2. After removal of 11 bases from V and 1 base from J, the junction contained 9 bases not matched to a gene. The CDR3 extends over 14 amino acids. Germline V gene sequence: CDR1 SEHNR, CDR2 FQNEAQ (reference sequence). The CDR3 is CAWGGSGGTDTQYF. CDR3 in DNA: TGTGCCTGGGGCGGGAGTGGCGGCACAGATACGCAGTATTTT.

Ten or more counts support this clonotype. J is TRBJ2-1 and V is TRBV7-9; D ambiguous. Germline loops: CDR1 SEHNR, CDR2 FQNEAQ (reference sequence). V dropped 6 bases and J dropped 6 bases, with 12 bases sitting between them. The CDR3 totals 13 residues. The DNA for the CDR3 is TGTGCCAGCAGTTCCCAGGCTTCCAATGAGCAGTTCTTC. Translating it yields CASSSQASNEQFF.